Each of the 2 T cell receptor beta chains below was sequenced from the same sample in a study of control samples from healthy donors and cancer patients. Sequenced by immunoSEQ multiplex PCR; TCRdb stores in-frame clones only, minus some. The sample holds 50,000 to 65,000 clones, approximately 90% seen once. Sequencing was performed on PBMCs. These receptors came from a young man with colorectal cancer.

The rearrangement uses TRBV6-1 and TRBJ2-2; D not certain. This CDR3 has 13 amino acids. Between the trimmed V and J ends, which lost 1 base and 7 bases, there was a span of 7 bases. Germline values: CDR1 MNHNS, CDR2 SASEGT. CDR3 bases: TGTGCCAGCAGTGAAGGTTCTGGCGGGGAGCTGTTTTTT. Amino acids: CASSEGSGGELFF.

This clone occurred once. The chain is built from TRBV2 and TRBJ1-4, with 11 bases fitting TRBD1. V lost 6 bases and J lost 7; bases outside the gene matches: 4. Germline-derived CDR1 and CDR2 are SNHLY and FYNNEI. This CDR3 has 14 amino acids. The CDR3 DNA reads as TGTGCCAGCAGCAGGGGACAGGGGGGTGAAAAACTGTTTTTT. Translated, it gives CASSRGQGGEKLFF.